One sample yielded the 5 T cell receptor beta chains listed below, sequenced in a study of shared clonotypes between healthy human individuals. Sequenced by immunoSEQ multiplex PCR; TCRdb stores in-frame clones only, minus some. There are about 330,000 clones in the sample; around 74% occur only once, and about a tenth lies in the top ten. The source material was memory CD4+ T cells sorted from blood. As to subset: CD45RA-negative fraction. The receptors here all came from a man aged 30 to 45 in good health.

This clone was detected only a few times. The CDR3 region is CASSRDSSYNEQFF. Here the CDR3 DNA reads TGTGCCAGCAGCCGCGACAGCTCCTACAATGAGCAGTTCTTC. This chain links TRBV7-8 with TRBJ2-1; D is possibly TRBD1 (5 bases). Germline loops: CDR1 SGHVS, CDR2 FQNEAQ. CDR3 length equals 14 residues. Trimming pared 5 bases from V and 0 bases from J, leaving 8 bases between.

This clone showed up just once. V gene TRBV7-2 combines with J gene TRBJ2-2; the match to TRBD1 covers 9 bases. Germline CDR1 reads SGHTA; CDR2 reads FQGNSA. V lost 2 bases, J lost 5 bases, and 12 bases stayed unmatched. The CDR3 has 18 residues. The CDR3 DNA reads as TGTGCCAGCAGCTTAATGCCCCTTACAGGGGGCGCGACCGGGGAGCTGTTTTTT. Its protein is CASSLMPLTGGATGELFF.

The rearrangement uses TRBV5-1 and TRBJ2-7; maybe TRBD1 (6 bases). With 0 bases removed from V and 4 bases from J, the gap between germline ends came to 11 bases. The CDR3 contains 14 residues. Germline lookup yields CDR1 SGHRS and CDR2 YFSETQ. CDR3 DNA sequence: TGCGCCAGCAGCTTGGCTGGGGGCCTGTACGAGCAGTACTTC. This codes for CASSLAGGLYEQYF.

This clone was seen only a few times. The J gene is TRBJ2-2, the V gene TRBV5-1, with 12 bases lining up with TRBD2. Germline CDR1 is SGHRS and CDR2 is YFSETQ. V gave up 4 bases and J gave up 1 base; unmatched junction bases: 11. This CDR3 has 19 amino acids. The CDR3 here is CASSPTLAGGPKNTGELFF. The CDR3 DNA follows: TGCGCCAGCAGCCCAACTCTAGCGGGAGGGCCTAAGAACACCGGGGAGCTGTTTTTT.

The chain carries TRBV11-2 and TRBJ2-1; 9 bases line up with TRBD2. The CDR3 contains 15 residues. Trimming took 4 bases from V and 7 from J; bases not matched to a gene: 8. The germline V gene has CDR1 SGHAT and CDR2 FQNNGV. The CDR3 DNA is TGTGCCAGCAGCTCTAATAGCGGGAGTAGGAATGAGCAGTTCTTC. Protein: CASSSNSGSRNEQFF.